Listed below are T cell receptor beta chains from one sample, sequenced in a study of blood T cell repertoires in COVID-19. The data were produced by immunoSEQ multiplex PCR, yet TCRdb's version contains in-frame clones alone and is incomplete. This table holds fewer than 30,000 clones, over 80% found once. The material sequenced was peripheral blood. Source of these receptors: a human donor in a cohort sampled during active COVID-19. The CDR3 runs from the conserved cysteine through the conserved F or W. A D gene is named only where the DNA matches it firmly. Clone size is shown for a subset of rows, as once, few, many or a class of expanded clone.

.	TRBV19	TRBD1	15	TRBJ1-2	CASSATRQGSYGYTF	TGTGCCAGTAGCGCAACCCGACAGGGCTCCTATGGCTACACCTTC
.	TRBV3-1/TRBV3-2	.	14	TRBJ2-3	CASSQGGDADTQYF	TGTGCCAGCAGCCAAGGGGGCGATGCAGATACGCAGTATTTT
.	TRBV18	.	14	TRBJ2-5	CASSPPGAGETQYF	TGTGCCAGCTCACCACCGGGGGCAGGGGAGACCCAGTACTTC
.	TRBV3-1/TRBV3-2	.	11	TRBJ1-1	CASSQGGGAFF	TGTGCCAGCAGCCAAGGCGGAGGAGCTTTCTTT
.	TRBV10-1	.	13	TRBJ1-6	CASSGRLGSPLHF	TGCGCCAGCAGTGGGAGACTGGGTTCACCCCTCCACTTT
once	TRBV5-1	TRBD1	15	TRBJ1-1	CASSLVSGGNTEAFF	TGCGCCAGCAGCTTGGTATCAGGGGGAAACACTGAAGCTTTCTTT
.	TRBV5-6	.	14	TRBJ1-5	CASTLWGSNQPQHF	TGTGCCAGCACCTTGTGGGGCAGCAATCAGCCCCAGCATTTT
few	TRBV5-5	TRBD1	13	TRBJ2-7	CASSVRQGYEQYF	TGTGCCAGCAGCGTTAGACAGGGCTACGAGCAGTACTTC
few	TRBV21-1	.	17	TRBJ1-3	CASSGPGQGTPGNTIYF	TGTGCCAGCAGCGGACCGGGACAGGGGACTCCTGGAAACACCATATATTTT
once	TRBV6-5	TRBD1	12	TRBJ2-7	CASRDRVWEQYF	TGTGCCAGCAGAGACAGGGTTTGGGAGCAGTACTTC
.	TRBV19	TRBD1	16	TRBJ1-5	CASSRGLNRGDQPQHF	TGTGCCAGTAGTAGGGGATTAAACAGGGGGGATCAGCCCCAGCATTTT
.	TRBV5-1	TRBD1	14	TRBJ1-2	CASSSDRGLSGYTF	TGCGCCAGCAGCTCGGACAGGGGGCTTAGTGGCTACACCTTC
once	TRBV19	.	17	TRBJ1-2	CASSTGSTTMTIYGYTF	TGTGCCAGTAGTACTGGGTCCACGACAATGACGATCTATGGCTACACCTTC
.	TRBV27	.	13	TRBJ1-5	CASSRLSNQPQHF	TGTGCCAGCAGTCGACTTAGCAATCAGCCCCAGCATTTT
.	TRBV5-6	.	13	TRBJ1-1	CASSLAGLTEAFF	TGTGCCAGCAGCTTGGCGGGGTTAACTGAAGCTTTCTTT